This TCR beta chain was sequenced during a study of long-term antiretroviral therapy in people with HIV. The length of the CDR3 is 15 residues. V was cut by 5 bases and J by 3 bases, with 17 bases left in between. Germline values: CDR1 MDHEN, CDR2 SYDVKM. Every single participant having HIV got treatment inside the United States. They ran version v3.0 of the immunoSEQ assay at survey level. The study targeted 40,000-50,000 T-cell genomes per sample in sequencing. Sequencing used immunoSEQ multiplex PCR; TCRdb keeps in-frame clones, though not all of them. The data show 15,000 to 20,000 clones, about 80% seen once.

This chain joins TRBV28 and TRBJ2-7, with D possibly matching TRBD2 (5 bases). This sequence originates from a man aged 45 to 65 with HIV. The sequences come from unsorted PBMCs, collected 0.3 years before starting antiretroviral therapy. In DNA, the CDR3 is TGTGCCAGCAGTGCCCCTGGCGGGTCCGGCTACGAGCAGTACTTC. Its protein product is CASSAPGGSGYEQYF.